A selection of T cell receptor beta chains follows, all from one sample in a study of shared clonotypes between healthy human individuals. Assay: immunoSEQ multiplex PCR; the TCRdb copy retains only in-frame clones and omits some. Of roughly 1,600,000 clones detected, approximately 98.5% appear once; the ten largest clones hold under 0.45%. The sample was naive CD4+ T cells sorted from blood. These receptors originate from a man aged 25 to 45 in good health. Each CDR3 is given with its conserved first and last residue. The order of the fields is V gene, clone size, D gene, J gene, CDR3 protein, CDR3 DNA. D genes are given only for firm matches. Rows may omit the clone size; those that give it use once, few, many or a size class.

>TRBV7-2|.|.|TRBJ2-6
CASSYSTGANVLTF
TGTGCCAGCAGCTACAGTACGGGGGCCAACGTCCTGACTTTC
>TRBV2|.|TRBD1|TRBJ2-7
CASSLRRQGAGEQYF
TGTGCCAGCAGTCTACGTAGACAGGGGGCAGGCGAGCAGTACTTC
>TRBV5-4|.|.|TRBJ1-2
CASSLGNSANYGYTF
TGTGCCAGCAGCTTAGGGAACTCAGCTAACTATGGCTACACCTTC
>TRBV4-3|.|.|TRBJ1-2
CASSPHGNYGYTF
TGCGCCAGCAGCCCCCACGGGAACTATGGCTACACCTTC
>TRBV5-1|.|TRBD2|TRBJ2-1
CASSFIAGSYNEQFF
TGCGCCAGCAGCTTTATAGCGGGGTCGTACAATGAGCAGTTCTTC
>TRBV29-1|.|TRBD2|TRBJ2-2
CSGNNHRGLAGITGELFF
TGCAGCGGCAACAATCACCGAGGACTAGCGGGAATTACCGGGGAGCTGTTTTTT
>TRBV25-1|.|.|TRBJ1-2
CASSEPGAGYGYTF
TGTGCCAGCAGTGAACCAGGGGCTGGCTATGGCTACACCTTC
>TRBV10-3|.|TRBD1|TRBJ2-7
CAISGVQGAYEQYF
TGTGCCATCAGCGGAGTCCAGGGGGCTTACGAGCAGTACTTC
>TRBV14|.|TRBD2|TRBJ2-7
CASSQFQRGLYEQYF
TGTGCCAGCAGCCAGTTCCAGCGGGGGCTCTACGAGCAGTACTTC
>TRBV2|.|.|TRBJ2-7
CASSAWGATSYEQYF
TGTGCCAGCAGTGCTTGGGGGGCAACCTCCTACGAGCAGTACTTC
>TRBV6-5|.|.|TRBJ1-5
CASTKDRNQPQHF
TGTGCCAGCACTAAGGACCGCAATCAGCCCCAGCATTTT
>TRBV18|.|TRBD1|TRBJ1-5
CASSPGTGINQPQHF
TGTGCCAGCTCCCCCGGGACAGGAATTAATCAGCCCCAGCATTTT
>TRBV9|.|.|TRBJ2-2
CASSVAGGYTGELFF
TGTGCCAGCAGCGTAGCTGGGGGGTACACCGGGGAGCTGTTTTTT
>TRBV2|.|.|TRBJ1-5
CASTKGGASNQPQHF
TGTGCCAGCACCAAGGGGGGGGCCAGCAATCAGCCCCAGCATTTT
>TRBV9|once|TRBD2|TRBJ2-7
CASSLGEGLIAYEQYF
TGTGCCAGCAGCCTAGGGGAGGGTCTAATCGCCTACGAGCAGTACTTC
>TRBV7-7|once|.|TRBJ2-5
CASSPGTPQETQYF
TGTGCTAGCAGCCCGGGGACACCCCAAGAGACCCAGTACTTC
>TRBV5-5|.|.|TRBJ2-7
CASSLATSSGSYF
TGTGCCAGCAGCTTGGCTACTAGTTCCGGCAGCTACTTC